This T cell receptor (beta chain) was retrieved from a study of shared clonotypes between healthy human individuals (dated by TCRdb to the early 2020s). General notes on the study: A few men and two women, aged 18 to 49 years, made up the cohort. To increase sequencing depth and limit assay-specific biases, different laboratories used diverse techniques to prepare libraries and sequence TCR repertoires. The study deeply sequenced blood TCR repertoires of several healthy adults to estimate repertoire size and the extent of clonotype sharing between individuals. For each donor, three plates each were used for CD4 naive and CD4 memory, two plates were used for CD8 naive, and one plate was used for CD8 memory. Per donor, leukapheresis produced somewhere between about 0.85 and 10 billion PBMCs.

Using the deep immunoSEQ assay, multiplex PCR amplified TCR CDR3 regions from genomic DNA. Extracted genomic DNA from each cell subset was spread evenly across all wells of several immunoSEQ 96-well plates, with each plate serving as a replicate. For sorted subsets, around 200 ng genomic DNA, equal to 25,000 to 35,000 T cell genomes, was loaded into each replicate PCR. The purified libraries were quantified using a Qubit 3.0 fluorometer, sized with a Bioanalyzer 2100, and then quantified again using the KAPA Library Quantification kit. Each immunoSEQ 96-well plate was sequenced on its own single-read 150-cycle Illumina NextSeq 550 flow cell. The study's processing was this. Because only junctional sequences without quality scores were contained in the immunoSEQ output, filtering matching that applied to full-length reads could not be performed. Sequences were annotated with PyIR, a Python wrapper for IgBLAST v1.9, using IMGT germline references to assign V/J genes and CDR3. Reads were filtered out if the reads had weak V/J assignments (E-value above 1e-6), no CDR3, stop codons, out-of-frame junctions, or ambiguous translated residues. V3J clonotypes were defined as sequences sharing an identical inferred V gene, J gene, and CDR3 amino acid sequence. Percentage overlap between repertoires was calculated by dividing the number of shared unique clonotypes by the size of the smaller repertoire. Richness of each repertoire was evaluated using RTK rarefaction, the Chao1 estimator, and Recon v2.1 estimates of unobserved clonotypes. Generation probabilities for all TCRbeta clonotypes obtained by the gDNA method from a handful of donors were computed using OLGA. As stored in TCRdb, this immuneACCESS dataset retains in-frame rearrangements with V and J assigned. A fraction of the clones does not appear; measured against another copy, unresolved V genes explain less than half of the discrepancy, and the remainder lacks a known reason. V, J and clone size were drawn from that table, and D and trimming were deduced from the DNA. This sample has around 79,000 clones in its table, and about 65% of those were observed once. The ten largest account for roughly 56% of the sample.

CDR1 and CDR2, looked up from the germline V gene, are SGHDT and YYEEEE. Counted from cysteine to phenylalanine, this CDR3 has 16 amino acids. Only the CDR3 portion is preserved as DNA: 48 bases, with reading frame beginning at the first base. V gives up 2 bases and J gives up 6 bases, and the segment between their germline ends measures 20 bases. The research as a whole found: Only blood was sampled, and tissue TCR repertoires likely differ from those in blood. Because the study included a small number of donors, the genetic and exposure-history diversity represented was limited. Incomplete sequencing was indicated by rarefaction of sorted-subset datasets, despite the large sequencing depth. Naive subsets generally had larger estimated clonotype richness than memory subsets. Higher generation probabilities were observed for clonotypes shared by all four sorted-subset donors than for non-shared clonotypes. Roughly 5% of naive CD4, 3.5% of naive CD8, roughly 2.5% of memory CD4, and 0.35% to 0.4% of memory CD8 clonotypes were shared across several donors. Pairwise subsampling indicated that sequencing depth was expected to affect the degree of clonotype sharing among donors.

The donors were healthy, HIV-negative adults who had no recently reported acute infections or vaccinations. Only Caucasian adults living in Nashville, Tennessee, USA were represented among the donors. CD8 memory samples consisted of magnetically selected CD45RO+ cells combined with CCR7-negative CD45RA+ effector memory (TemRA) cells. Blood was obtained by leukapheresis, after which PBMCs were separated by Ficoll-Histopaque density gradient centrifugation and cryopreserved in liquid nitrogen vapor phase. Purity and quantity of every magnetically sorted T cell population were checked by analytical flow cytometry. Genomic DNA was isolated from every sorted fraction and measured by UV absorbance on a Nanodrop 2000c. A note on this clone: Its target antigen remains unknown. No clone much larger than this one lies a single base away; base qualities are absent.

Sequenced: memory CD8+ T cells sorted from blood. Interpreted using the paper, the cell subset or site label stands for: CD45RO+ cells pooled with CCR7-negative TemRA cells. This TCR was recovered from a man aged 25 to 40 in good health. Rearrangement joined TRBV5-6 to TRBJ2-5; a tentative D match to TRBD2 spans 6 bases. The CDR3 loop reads CASSLFLGSEGKTQYF. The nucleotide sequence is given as TGTGCCAGCAGCTTATTTCTCGGGAGTGAGGGAAAGACCCAGTACTTC.